This T cell receptor beta chain was identified in a study of CD8+CD57+ T cells in acquired aplastic anemia (dated by TCRdb to the late 2010s). Study-level background: On average, sorted CD4+ and CD8+ cells yielded around 3.5 ug of extracted DNA, with a range of roughly 0.17 to 27.4 ug. Beyond this particular receptor, the publication reports: CD8+ Simpson's diversity did not differ significantly between patients and healthy controls (P=0.060). Around 27 CD8+ CDR3 sequences were shared between patients and controls but appeared highly expressed in patients and within their immunodominant clones.

In the study, sorted CD4+ and CD8+ blood T cells from patients with severe aplastic anemia and from healthy subjects underwent deep sequencing of TCR repertoires. Ficoll-Paque density gradient centrifugation was used to isolate peripheral blood mononuclear cells. Before DNA was extracted, CD4+ and CD8+ T cells were sorted using either FACS or magnetic beads. As concerns this clonotype: The clone's antigen remains unknown. Nothing much larger sits one base from this clone, and base qualities are not available.

At the junction V is shortened by 1 base and J by 8 bases, with 12 bases in between. The CDR3 starts with the cysteine, ends with the phenylalanine, and has 14 residues. Only the CDR3 region is kept as DNA, spanning 42 bases read in frame from base 1. The germline V gene (reference sequence) sets CDR1 to DFQATT and CDR2 to SNEGSKA. TCR beta VDJ combination and CDR3 sequence profiling used genomic DNA as the template. An Illumina HiSeq 2000 was used for TCR repertoire sequencing. In the source study's methods: Repertoire assessment relied on Simpson's diversity index, CDR3 size and DJ length profiles, and TRBV/TRBJ rearrangement plots. The most abundant DNA sequence in the deep sequencing data was taken as the immunodominant clone. CDR3 amino acid sequences were checked for sharing between subjects and were compared against published repertoires and the VDJdb database. Using fastp at Q25 and MiXCR, TCRdb reprocessed the public reads and kept productive beta chains. Rows matching on CDR3 protein sequence are summarized as one entry with the most common DNA and genes. The V and J calls, along with clone size, are taken from TCRdb and not from the paper's own processing. Within this sample are about 190,000 distinct CDR3 sequences, with 50% to 75% of them counted one time only. 35% to 55% of the sample is held by the ten biggest clonotypes.

The sequence was collected from a human donor with severe aplastic anemia or a healthy control (not recorded which). Sequencing was performed on sorted CD4+, CD8+, or CD8+CD57+ T cells (not recorded which) from PBMCs. The sequence joins TRBV20-1 to TRBJ1-6; the D gene is perhaps TRBD1, on 5 matching bases. DNA sequence: TGCAGTGCTAGAGGGGCAGGGATGGATTCACCCCTCCACTTT. Its protein product is CSARGAGMDSPLHF.